Below, 16 T cell receptor beta chains from the same sample are listed, as sequenced in a study of T cell changes during pregnancy in multiple sclerosis. Clones were sequenced by immunoSEQ multiplex PCR, and TCRdb holds only the in-frame ones, with some missing. The table records about 56,000 clones, around 85% of them present only once. Sequencing was performed on CD4+ T cells from peripheral blood mononuclear cells, taken in the third trimester of pregnancy. Receptors originate from a female donor with multiple sclerosis, enrolled in a pregnancy study.

The chain joins TRBV11-2 to TRBJ2-2, with 8 bases fitting TRBD1. The germline CDR1 and CDR2 sequences are SGHAT and FQNNGV. This CDR3 comprises 16 residues. Losses at the gene ends were 5 bases for V and 1 base for J; bases not matched to a gene: 6. CDR3 region: CASSVTGTGNTGELFF. For the CDR3, the DNA is TGTGCCAGCAGCGTTACCGGGACAGGGAACACCGGGGAGCTGTTTTTT.

This clone was detected only once. CDR3 sequence (DNA): TGTGCCAGCAGTGGCTACAGGGCCGGGGCGGATACGCAGTATTTT. Its protein product is CASSGYRAGADTQYF. This chain uses TRBV25-1 with TRBJ2-3; D possibly corresponds to TRBD1 (6 bases). The length of the CDR3 is 15 residues. V was trimmed by 4 bases and J by 6 bases, leaving 17 bases between them. Germline CDR1 and CDR2: MGHDK and SYGVNS.

The chain has TRBV4-2 and TRBJ2-7; 11 nucleotides line up with TRBD1. The CDR3 is 16 residues long. Per the germline V gene, CDR1 is LGHNA and CDR2 is YNFKEQ. After removal of 0 bases from V and 2 bases from J, the junction contained 3 bases not matched to a gene. CDR3 sequence: CASSQEGQGVAYEQYF. The CDR3 DNA reads as TGTGCCAGCAGCCAAGAGGGACAGGGGGTGGCCTACGAGCAGTACTTC.

This chain uses TRBV7-2 with TRBJ1-1, with D hard to call. CDR1 is SGHTA, CDR2 FQGNSA, per germline. V was cut by 7 bases and J by 0 bases, with 9 bases left in between. This CDR3 contains 13 residues. The CDR3 spells CASTTYLNTEAFF. The CDR3 bases are TGTGCCAGCACCACCTACCTGAACACTGAAGCTTTCTTT.

The chain has TRBV27 and TRBJ2-3; perhaps TRBD2 as D (7 bases). The CDR3 is 15 amino acids. V was pared by 4 bases and J by 2 bases, with 13 bases between. Germline assignment: CDR1 MNHEY and CDR2 SMNVEV (reference sequence). Here the CDR3 reads CASSWGGANTDTQYF. CDR3 coding DNA: TGTGCCAGCAGTTGGGGGGGGGCCAACACAGATACGCAGTATTTT.

This clone was found once. The chain has TRBV7-9 and TRBJ1-2, with 8 bases identical to TRBD1. Per the germline V gene, CDR1 is SEHNR and CDR2 is FQNEAQ (reference sequence). V lost 2 bases to trimming and J lost 8 bases; unmatched junction nucleotides: 10. This CDR3 is built from 15 residues. The DNA of the CDR3 is TGTGCCAGCAGCTTACTGGACAGGGCGTCCGACGGCTACACCTTC. Residues: CASSLLDRASDGYTF.

V and J are TRBV7-2 and TRBJ2-6, with D unresolved. Between the trimmed V and J ends, which lost 1 base and 4 bases, there was a span of 5 bases. The CDR3 covers 14 residues. The germline CDR1 and CDR2 sequences are SGHTA and FQGNSA. This CDR3 is CASSLVSGANVLTF. The CDR3 DNA sequence: TGTGCCAGCAGCTTAGTATCCGGGGCCAACGTCCTGACTTTC.

DNA of the CDR3: TGTGCCAGCAGCTTGGCGCGGCTAGCGGGGGAGAGAGATGAGCAGTTCTTC. Translation: CASSLARLAGERDEQFF. The J gene is TRBJ2-1, the V gene TRBV5-6, with 10 bases aligning to TRBD2. This CDR3 has 17 residues. Germline CDR1 reads SGHDT; CDR2 reads YYEEEE. The trim removed 0 bases at V and 8 bases at J, leaving 11 bases unmatched.

The chain uses TRBV27 and TRBJ2-7; 11 bases fit TRBD2. The ends lost 5 bases at V and 0 bases at J; junction bases unmatched: 15. Germline V gene sequence: CDR1 MNHEY, CDR2 SMNVEV (reference sequence). CDR3 length: 19 residues. The CDR3 nucleotides read TGTGCCAGCAGTAAACACCAAGGTACTAGCGGGAGCAGCTCCTACGAGCAGTACTTC. It encodes CASSKHQGTSGSSSYEQYF.

The genes are TRBV5-1 and TRBJ1-2, with D unclear. There are 13 residues in the CDR3. Germline CDR1 reads SGHRS; CDR2 reads YFSETQ. V lost 1 base, J lost 0 bases, and 4 bases lay in between. In DNA form, the CDR3 reads TGCGCCAGCAGCTTGACAGCTAACTATGGCTACACCTTC. Translation gives CASSLTANYGYTF. The full variable domain, completed using reference TRBV5-1 and TRBJ1-2, is KAGVTQTPRYLIKTRGQQVTLSCSPISGHRSVSWYQQTPGQGLQFLFEYFSETQRNKGNFPGRFSGRQFSNSRSEMNVSTLELGDSALYLCASSLTANYGYTFGSGTRLTVV.

The chain recombines TRBV19 with TRBJ2-2; 9 bases agree with TRBD1. There are 16 residues in the CDR3. Unmatched junction bases numbered 2, after V lost 2 bases and J lost 1 base. Germline CDR1 reads LNHDA; CDR2 reads SQIVND (reference sequence). CDR3 region: CASSIWGQGNTGELFF. The CDR3 nucleotides read TGTGCCAGTAGTATATGGGGACAGGGGAACACCGGGGAGCTGTTTTTT.

The V gene is TRBV5-8, the J gene TRBJ1-5; 11 bases align to TRBD1. The CDR3 has 13 amino acids. Losses at the gene ends were 5 bases for V and 7 bases for J; bases not matched to a gene: 2. Germline V gene data show CDR1 as SGHTS and CDR2 as YDEGEE. The DNA of the CDR3 is TGTGCCAGCAGGGGACAGGGGGGACAGCCCCAGCATTTT. Protein: CASRGQGGQPQHF.

The genes are TRBV29-1 and TRBJ2-7, with 12 nucleotides matching TRBD1. V was pared by 7 bases and J by 6 bases, with 4 bases of the junction left unmatched. Germline loops: CDR1 SQVTM, CDR2 ANQGSEA. The length of the CDR3 is 12 residues. CDR3 sequence (DNA): TGCAGCGCTGGGACAGGGGGCGGCGAGCAGTACTTC. This encodes CSAGTGGGEQYF.

This chain links TRBV4-2 with TRBJ1-4; D is perhaps TRBD1 (5 bases). Germline CDR1 reads LGHNA; CDR2 reads YNFKEQ. V was pared by 0 bases and J by 8 bases, with 16 bases between. The CDR3 contains 16 residues. CDR3: CASSQEGFQGGEKLFF. The CDR3 nucleotides read TGTGCCAGCAGCCAAGAAGGATTCCAGGGCGGCGAAAAACTGTTTTTT.

The rearrangement uses TRBV7-3 and TRBJ2-5; TRBD2 agrees at 8 bases. The CDR3 has 15 amino acids. Trimming at V came to 1 base and at J to 1 base, leaving 2 bases not matched to a gene. Germline CDR1 and CDR2: SGHTA and FQGTGA. The CDR3 DNA is TGTGCCAGCAGCTTAAGGGCGGGGGGCCAAGAGACCCAGTACTTC. Translated, it gives CASSLRAGGQETQYF.

The CDR3 DNA sequence: TGTGCCAGCAGCTTGTGGTGGAGTAGGTCTCCTGAAGCTTTCTTT. As protein: CASSLWWSRSPEAFF. The V and J genes are TRBV5-6 and TRBJ1-1; D not resolved. The length of the CDR3 is 15 residues. The V gene's germline CDR1 is SGHDT and CDR2 YYEEEE. Trimming left V 1 base short and J 6 bases short, with 16 bases between.